This T cell receptor beta chain was sequenced during a study of T cell responses to AZD1222 COVID-19 vaccine. Germline CDR1 MNHEY, CDR2 SVGAGI. The CDR3 loop spans 16 amino acids. Trimming removed 0 bases at V and 0 bases at J, with 11 bases between. The protocol was immunoSEQ multiplex PCR, while the TCRdb copy is restricted to in-frame clones and leaves out a portion. The sample includes 70,000 to 95,000 clones, more than 70% of them seen just once. This sequence joins TRBV6-5 and TRBJ1-2, with D possibly being TRBD1 (6 bases). Sequencing used peripheral blood, obtained 28 days after the second AZD1222 dose. This TCR was sampled from an adult who received the AZD1222 COVID-19 vaccine. CDR3 nucleotides: TGTGCCAGCAGTTACTCGCCGACAGGACCTAACTATGGCTACACCTTC. This sequence encodes CASSYSPTGPNYGYTF.